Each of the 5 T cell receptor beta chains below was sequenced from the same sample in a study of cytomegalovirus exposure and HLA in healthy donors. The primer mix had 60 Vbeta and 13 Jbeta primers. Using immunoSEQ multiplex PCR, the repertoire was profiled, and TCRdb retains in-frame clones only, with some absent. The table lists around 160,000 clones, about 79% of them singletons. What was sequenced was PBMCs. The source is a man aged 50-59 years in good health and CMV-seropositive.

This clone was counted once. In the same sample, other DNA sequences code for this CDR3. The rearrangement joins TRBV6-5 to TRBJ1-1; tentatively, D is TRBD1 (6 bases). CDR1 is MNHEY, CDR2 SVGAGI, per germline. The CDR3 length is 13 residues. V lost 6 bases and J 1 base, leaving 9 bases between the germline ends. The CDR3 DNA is TGTGCCAGCAGCCTCAGGGGGAACACTGAAGCTTTCTTT. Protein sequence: CASSLRGNTEAFF.

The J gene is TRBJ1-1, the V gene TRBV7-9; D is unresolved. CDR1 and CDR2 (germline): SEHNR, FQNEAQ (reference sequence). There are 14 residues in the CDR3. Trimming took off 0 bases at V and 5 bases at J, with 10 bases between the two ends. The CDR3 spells CASSLAYSKTEAFF. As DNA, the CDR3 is TGTGCCAGCAGCTTAGCGTACAGTAAAACTGAAGCTTTCTTT.

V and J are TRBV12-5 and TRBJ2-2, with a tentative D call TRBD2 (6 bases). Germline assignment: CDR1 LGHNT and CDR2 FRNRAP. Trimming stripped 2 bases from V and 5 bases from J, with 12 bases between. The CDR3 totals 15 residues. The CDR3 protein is CASGLWTKMTGELFF. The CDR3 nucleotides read TGTGCTAGTGGTTTGTGGACTAAAATGACCGGGGAGCTGTTTTTT.

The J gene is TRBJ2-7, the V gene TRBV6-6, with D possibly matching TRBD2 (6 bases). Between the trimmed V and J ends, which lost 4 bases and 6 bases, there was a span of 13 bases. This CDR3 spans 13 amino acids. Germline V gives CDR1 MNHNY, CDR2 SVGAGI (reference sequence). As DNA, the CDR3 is TGTGCCAGCAGTTTGCTGGGGGGTTCCGAGCAGTACGTC. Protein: CASSLLGGSEQYV.

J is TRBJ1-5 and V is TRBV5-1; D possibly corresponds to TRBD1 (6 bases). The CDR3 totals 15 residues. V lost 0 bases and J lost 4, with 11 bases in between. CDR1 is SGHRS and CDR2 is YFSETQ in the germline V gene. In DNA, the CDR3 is TGCGCCAGCAGCTTGGGACAGGCGCAAAATCAGCCCCAGCATTTT. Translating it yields CASSLGQAQNQPQHF.